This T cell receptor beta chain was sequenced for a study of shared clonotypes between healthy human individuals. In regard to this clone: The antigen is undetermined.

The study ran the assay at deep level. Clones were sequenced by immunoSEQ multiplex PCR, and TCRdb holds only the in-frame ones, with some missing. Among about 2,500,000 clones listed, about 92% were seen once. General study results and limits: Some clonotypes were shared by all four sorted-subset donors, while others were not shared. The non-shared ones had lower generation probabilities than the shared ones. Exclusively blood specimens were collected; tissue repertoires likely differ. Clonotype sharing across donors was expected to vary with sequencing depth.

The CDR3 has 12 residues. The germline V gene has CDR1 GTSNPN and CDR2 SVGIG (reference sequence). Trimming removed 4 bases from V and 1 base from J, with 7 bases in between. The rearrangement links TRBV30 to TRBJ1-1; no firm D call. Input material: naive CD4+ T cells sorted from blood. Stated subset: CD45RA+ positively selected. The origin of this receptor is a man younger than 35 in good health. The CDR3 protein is CAWMAGNTEAFF. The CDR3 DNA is TGTGCCTGGATGGCCGGGAACACTGAAGCTTTCTTT.